Below, one TCR beta chain is given with its context. What it binds is unknown. These data are taken from a study of cytomegalovirus exposure and HLA in healthy donors. At the level of the study: An early release of data contained about 85 million unique TCRs, which came from HLA-typed donors.

Deletions cut 5 bases from V and 1 base from J, with 11 bases between. The CDR3 extends over 14 amino acids. Germline loops: CDR1 PRHDT, CDR2 FYEKMQ (reference sequence). Whole-study results and caveats: No immune exposure information besides CMV serostatus was available.

The PCR made use of 60 Vbeta and 13 Jbeta primers. Measured with immunoSEQ multiplex PCR; TCRdb has only the in-frame clones, and not every one. The data hold tens of thousands of clones, with roughly 76% observed a single time. This chain connects TRBV13 to TRBJ1-1, with D possibly matching TRBD1 (6 bases). Sequenced sample: PBMCs. This sequence was found in a man in his 60s in good health and CMV-seropositive. The CDR3 reads CASSTRGGNTEAFF. The CDR3 DNA follows: TGTGCCAGCAGCACGAGAGGGGGGAACACTGAAGCTTTCTTT. The full variable domain, with the rest looked up from reference TRBV13 and TRBJ1-1, is AAGVIQSPRHLIKEKRETATLKCYPIPRHDTVYWYQQGPGQDPQFLISFYEKMQSDKGSIPDRFSAQQFSDYHSELNMSSLELGDSALYFCASSTRGGNTEAFFGQGTRLTVV.